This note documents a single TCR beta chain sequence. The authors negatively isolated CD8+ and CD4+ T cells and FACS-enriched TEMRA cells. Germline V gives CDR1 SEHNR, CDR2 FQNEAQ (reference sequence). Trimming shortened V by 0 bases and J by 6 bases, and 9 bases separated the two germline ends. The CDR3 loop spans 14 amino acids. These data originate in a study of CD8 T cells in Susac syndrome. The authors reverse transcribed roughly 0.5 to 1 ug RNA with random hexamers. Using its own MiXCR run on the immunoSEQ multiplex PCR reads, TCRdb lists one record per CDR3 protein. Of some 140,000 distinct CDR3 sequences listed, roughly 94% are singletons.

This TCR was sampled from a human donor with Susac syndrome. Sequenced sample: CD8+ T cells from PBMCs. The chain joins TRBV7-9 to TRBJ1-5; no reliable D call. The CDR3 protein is CASSLASEFQPQHF. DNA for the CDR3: TGTGCCAGCAGCTTAGCGTCGGAGTTTCAGCCCCAGCATTTT.